A selection of T cell receptor beta chains follows, all from one sample in a study of blood T cell repertoires in COVID-19. Profiling relied on immunoSEQ multiplex PCR, and the TCRdb table lists in-frame clones only, not all of them. The sample carries around 180,000 clones, 79% recorded once. The specimen sequenced was peripheral blood. The receptor set was obtained from a man in his sixties with active or convalescent COVID-19. CDR3s include the opening cysteine and the closing phenylalanine or tryptophan. Size is stated for part of the rows, as once, few or many counts, or as a class when the clone is expanded.

TRBV6-6	TRBJ2-5	NA	CASSYSTGQGRETQYF
TRBV3-1/TRBV3-2	TRBJ1-2	NA	CASSPTGHNYGYTF
TRBV19	TRBJ2-1	NA	CASMGGPSSYNEQFF
TRBV28	TRBJ1-2	NA	CASVRQGIGGYTF
TRBV7-2	TRBJ1-1	NA	CASGSGGSEAFF
TRBV3-1/TRBV3-2	TRBJ1-6	few	CASSLGRRGSPLHF
TRBV5-1	TRBJ2-6	NA	CASSRDRGSGANVLTF
TRBV6-6	TRBJ1-5	NA	CASTQSNQPQHF
TRBV5-1	TRBJ1-3	NA	CASSGGQGSPGNTIYF
TRBV15	TRBJ2-3	NA	CATSSPFTDTQYF
TRBV19	TRBJ1-5	NA	CASSIGGGQGTGNQPQHF
TRBV24-1	TRBJ2-1	NA	CATSGTSGRARNEQFF
TRBV14	TRBJ2-3	once	CASSQARASGTDTQYF
TRBV9	TRBJ1-3	NA	CASSARQMNTIYF